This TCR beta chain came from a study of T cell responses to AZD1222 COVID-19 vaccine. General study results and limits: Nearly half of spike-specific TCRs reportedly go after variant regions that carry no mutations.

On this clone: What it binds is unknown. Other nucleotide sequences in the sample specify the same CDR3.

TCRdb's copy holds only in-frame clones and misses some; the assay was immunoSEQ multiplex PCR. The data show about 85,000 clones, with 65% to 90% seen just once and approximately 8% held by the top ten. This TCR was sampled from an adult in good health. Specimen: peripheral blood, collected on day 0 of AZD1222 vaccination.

CDR3 in DNA: TGTGCCAGCAGTCTGGAGGGGACAGATACGCAGTATTTT. Residues: CASSLEGTDTQYF. V and J are TRBV5-4 and TRBJ2-3, with a possible D match to TRBD2 (6 bases). The CDR3 sequence is 13 residues long. V lost 5 bases and J 3 bases, leaving 10 bases between the germline ends. The germline V gene encodes CDR1 SGHNT and CDR2 YYREEE (reference sequence).